These 24 T cell receptor beta chains were all obtained from the same sample, sequenced in a study of blood T cell repertoires in COVID-19. Measured with immunoSEQ multiplex PCR; TCRdb has only the in-frame clones, and not every one. The sample lists roughly 58,000 clones, 70% to 90% occurring once. The source material was peripheral blood. The receptors were gathered from a man in his sixties with COVID-19, enrolled during active disease.

The chain employs TRBV7-9 and TRBJ2-5, with D maybe TRBD1 (5 bases). CDR1 SEHNR and CDR2 FQNEAQ come from the germline V gene (reference sequence). The CDR3 is 15 residues long. Deletions cut 7 bases from V and 5 bases from J, with 20 bases between. CDR3 region: CASISWRQSDETQYF. As DNA, the CDR3 is TGTGCCAGCATCTCATGGCGACAGTCCGACGAGACCCAGTACTTC.

This sequence joins TRBV18 and TRBJ2-7, with TRBD2 as a possible D gene (5 bases). Germline CDR1 and CDR2: KGHSH and LQKENI. Trimming left V 4 bases short and J 3 bases short, with 19 bases between. The CDR3 spans 16 residues. CDR3 in amino acids: CASSQRPPGVVYEQYF. The CDR3 DNA reads TGTGCCAGCTCACAGCGTCCCCCCGGGGTGGTCTACGAGCAGTACTTC.

With respect to this clone: Other DNA sequences within the sample encode an identical CDR3. This chain links TRBV5-1 with TRBJ2-1; a weak D match, TRBD2 (6 bases). V lost 5 bases and J lost 0, with 15 bases in between. Per germline, CDR1 SGHRS and CDR2 YFSETQ. This CDR3 spans 16 amino acids. The CDR3 reads CASSLTSGSSYNEQFF. The DNA for the CDR3 is TGCGCCAGCAGTTTGACTAGTGGGAGCTCCTACAATGAGCAGTTCTTC.

The chain employs TRBV4-1 and TRBJ2-7, with 8 bases identical to TRBD1. The CDR3 runs 14 residues. Germline lookup yields CDR1 MGHRA and CDR2 YSYEKL. V shed 5 bases, J shed 3 bases, and the junction held 6 bases outside the gene matches. CDR3 region: CASSSTGEIYEQYF. DNA of the CDR3: TGCGCCAGCAGCTCGACAGGGGAAATCTACGAGCAGTACTTC.

This clone came up a few times. The J gene is TRBJ2-3, the V gene TRBV4-1; TRBD1 agrees at 8 bases. Germline assignment: CDR1 MGHRA and CDR2 YSYEKL. The CDR3 has 16 residues. V lost 0 bases to trimming and J lost 3 bases; unmatched junction nucleotides: 5. DNA for the CDR3: TGCGCCAGCAGCCAAGAGGTTCAGGGGGCAACAGATACGCAGTATTTT. Translating it yields CASSQEVQGATDTQYF.

The chain carries TRBV27 and TRBJ2-5; 12 nucleotides agree with TRBD2. The trim removed 6 bases at V and 5 bases at J, leaving 7 bases unmatched. The CDR3 totals 15 residues. Germline V gives CDR1 MNHEY, CDR2 SMNVEV (reference sequence). CDR3: CASSLGLAGLETQYF. The CDR3 nucleotides read TGTGCCAGCAGCCTCGGACTAGCGGGGTTGGAGACCCAGTACTTC.

This chain links TRBV14 with TRBJ1-2; D gene unclear. This CDR3 has 15 residues. The V gene lost 0 bases and the J gene lost 8 bases, with 16 bases spanning the gap. Germline values: CDR1 SGHDN, CDR2 FVKESK. The CDR3 protein is CASSQDIAGSGGYTF. CDR3 DNA sequence: TGTGCCAGCAGCCAAGATATTGCGGGTAGCGGGGGCTACACCTTC.

There are a few counts of this clone. The V call is TRBV6-5, the J call TRBJ2-7; D is possibly TRBD1 (6 bases). The CDR3 totals 14 residues. Germline assignment: CDR1 MNHEY and CDR2 SVGAGI. The V end was cut by 8 bases, the J end by 2 bases, with 16 bases between. DNA of the CDR3: TGTGCCAGCCGACTACAGGGTAGCCCCTACGAGCAGTACTTC. Protein: CASRLQGSPYEQYF.

In DNA form, the CDR3 reads TGTGCCAGCAGCGTAGGACAGAAAGAGACCCAGTACTTC. Protein product: CASSVGQKETQYF. The chain is built from TRBV9 and TRBJ2-5, with D possibly matching TRBD1 (5 bases). CDR1 is SGDLS and CDR2 is YYNGEE in the germline V gene. Deletions cut 0 bases from V and 3 bases from J, with 6 bases between. The CDR3 loop spans 13 amino acids.

V gene TRBV5-3 combines with J gene TRBJ2-1; D perhaps matches TRBD1 (6 bases). TRBV5-3 has ORF status, its function being uncertain. Between the trimmed V and J ends, which lost 1 base and 3 bases, there was a span of 23 bases. The CDR3 totals 19 residues. This chain's CDR3 is CARSLHLLGKGHLYNEQFF. Here the CDR3 DNA reads TGTGCCAGAAGCTTGCATCTCTTGGGGAAGGGACACCTCTACAATGAGCAGTTCTTC.

This chain uses TRBV19 with TRBJ1-5; weak D call: TRBD1 (5 bases). The CDR3 is 17 residues long. Germline V gene data show CDR1 as LNHDA and CDR2 as SQIVND (reference sequence). Deletions cut 1 base from V and 0 bases from J, with 13 bases between. The CDR3 DNA follows: TGTGCCAGTAGTATAGGGGAGGGGATATATAGCAATCAGCCCCAGCATTTT. It codes for CASSIGEGIYSNQPQHF.

The rearrangement uses TRBV3-1 (or the pseudogene TRBV3-2) and TRBJ1-5; D unclear. In germline, CDR1 is LGHDT, CDR2 YNNKEL (reference sequence). The CDR3 runs to 13 residues. Deletions cut 8 bases from V and 0 bases from J, with 8 bases between. The CDR3: CASGLDSNQPQHF. The DNA for the CDR3 is TGTGCCAGCGGGCTGGATAGCAATCAGCCCCAGCATTTT.

The CDR3 bases are TGCGCCAGCACCGGCGACAGGGGTTCGGATACGCAGTATTTT. This sequence encodes CASTGDRGSDTQYF. V gene TRBV5-1 combines with J gene TRBJ2-3, with 8 nucleotides matching TRBD1. The trim removed 6 bases at V and 6 bases at J, leaving 9 bases unmatched. The CDR3 runs to 14 residues. Germline V CDR1 and CDR2: SGHRS, YFSETQ.

This clone was counted between two and nine times. This chain links TRBV7-3 with TRBJ2-1; 10 nucleotides agree with TRBD2. The germline gives CDR1 SGHTA, CDR2 FQGTGA. J gave up 11 bases and V 5 bases, and 12 bases lay outside the gene matches. The CDR3 covers 15 residues. Here the CDR3 reads CASSVTSGDLGKQFF. For the CDR3, the DNA is TGTGCCAGCAGCGTCACTAGCGGGGACCTAGGCAAGCAGTTCTTC.

This CDR3 reads CASSQDRANSPLHF. In DNA, the CDR3 is TGCGCCAGCAGCCAGGACAGGGCAAATTCACCCCTCCACTTT. The chain recombines TRBV4-3 with TRBJ1-6, with 8 bases lining up with TRBD1. Trimming took 3 bases from V and 7 from J; bases not matched to a gene: 2. CDR3 length: 14 amino acids. Per the germline V gene, CDR1 is LGHNA and CDR2 is YSLEER.

V and J are TRBV7-8 and TRBJ1-2; 9 bases are shared with TRBD1. The CDR3 loop spans 15 amino acids. CDR1 SGHVS and CDR2 FQNEAQ come from the germline V gene. The J segment lost 0 bases and the V segment lost 5 bases, leaving 4 bases of the junction unmatched. The CDR3 protein is CASSPGTGSNYGYTF. The CDR3 DNA is TGTGCCAGCAGCCCCGGGACAGGGTCTAACTATGGCTACACCTTC.

The CDR3 DNA follows: TGTGCCATCCGAGAGGGGGCCTCGGACTATGGCTACACCTTC. Amino acids: CAIREGASDYGYTF. V is TRBV10-3 and J is TRBJ1-2; 7 positions agree with TRBD1. Germline-derived CDR1 and CDR2 are ENHRY and SYGVKD. This CDR3 is 14 amino acids long. Trimming removed 8 bases from V and 3 bases from J; junction bases left unmatched: 9.

This clone has more than one count but fewer than ten. The V call is TRBV19, the J call TRBJ2-5; possibly TRBD2 for D (6 bases). The CDR3 totals 16 residues. Deletions cut 7 bases from V and 5 bases from J, with 23 bases between. Germline V lookup: CDR1 LNHDA, CDR2 SQIVND (reference sequence). The CDR3 region is CASKETYRGAGETQYF. DNA for the CDR3: TGTGCCAGTAAAGAGACGTACCGGGGCGCGGGGGAGACCCAGTACTTC. Looking up the rest from reference TRBV19 and TRBJ2-5 gives the full variable domain: DGGITQSPKYLFRKEGQNVTLSCEQNLNHDAMYWYRQDPGQGLRLIYYSQIVNDFQKGDIAEGYSVSREKKESFPLTVTSAQKNPTAFYLCASKETYRGAGETQYFGPGTRLLVL.

This chain connects TRBV12-1 to TRBJ1-2; the table's TRBD1 call for D was not verified on the DNA. TRBV12-1 is an annotated pseudogene. The CDR3 length is 18 residues. CDR3 in DNA: TGTGCCAGCAGCGACAGGGAAGGCGTGGAGGTACCTAACTATGGCTACACCTTC. Translation gives CASSDREGVEVPNYGYTF.

This clone was found a few times. CDR3 residues: CASSPTGANTQYF. The DNA for the CDR3 is TGTGCCAGCAGTCCGACAGGGGCTAATACGCAGTATTTT. The J gene is TRBJ2-3, the V gene TRBV27, with TRBD1 matching over 8 bases. Per the germline V gene, CDR1 is MNHEY and CDR2 is SMNVEV (reference sequence). J gave up 7 bases and V 5 bases, and 5 bases lay outside the gene matches. The CDR3 has 13 residues.

CDR3 loop: CASSLEFGGVNEQFF. The CDR3 coding sequence is TGTGCCAGCAGCTTAGAATTCGGGGGAGTCAATGAGCAGTTCTTC. The chain joins TRBV11-2 to TRBJ2-1; D is perhaps TRBD2 (6 bases). The germline V gene has CDR1 SGHAT and CDR2 FQNNGV. This CDR3 has 15 amino acids. V gave up 0 bases and J gave up 6 bases, with 12 bases separating them.

The rearrangement joins TRBV24-1 to TRBJ1-1; 8 bases are a match to TRBD1. The trim removed 7 bases at V and 3 bases at J, leaving 3 bases unmatched. Germline V gives CDR1 KGHDR, CDR2 SFDVKD. This CDR3 spans 13 amino acids. This CDR3 is CATRDRGYTEAFF. CDR3 nucleotide sequence: TGTGCCACCAGAGACAGGGGTTACACTGAAGCTTTCTTT.

Regarding this clone: Mismatch with germline at one junction end may stem from a read error. The V and J genes are TRBV19 and TRBJ2-2; 7 nucleotides line up with TRBD1. There are 13 residues in the CDR3. Germline V lookup: CDR1 LNHDA, CDR2 SQIVND (reference sequence). Here the CDR3 reads CASSIAKAGGLFF. The CDR3 DNA sequence: TGTGCCAGTAGTATAGCCAAGGCAGGGGGGCTGTTTTTT.

This sequence joins TRBV6-2 or TRBV6-3 and TRBJ2-2, with D hard to call. CDR1 and CDR2 (germline): MNHEY, SVGEGT. The V and J ends lost 0 bases and 2 bases respectively, with 7 bases between them. The CDR3 contains 15 residues. The CDR3 is CASSYSELNTGELFF. CDR3 nucleotide sequence: TGTGCCAGCAGTTACTCGGAGCTAAACACCGGGGAGCTGTTTTTT.